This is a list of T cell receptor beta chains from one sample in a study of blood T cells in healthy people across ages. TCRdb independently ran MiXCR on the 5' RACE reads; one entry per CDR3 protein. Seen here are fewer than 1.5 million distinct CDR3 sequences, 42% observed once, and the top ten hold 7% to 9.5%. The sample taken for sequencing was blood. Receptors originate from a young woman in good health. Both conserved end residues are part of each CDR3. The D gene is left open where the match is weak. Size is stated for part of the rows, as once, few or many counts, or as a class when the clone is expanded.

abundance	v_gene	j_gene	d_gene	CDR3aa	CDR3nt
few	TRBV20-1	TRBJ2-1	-	CSASTDYNEQFF	TGCAGTGCGTCGACGGACTACAATGAGCAGTTCTTC
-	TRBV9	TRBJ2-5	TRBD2	CASSVGSTSGVETQYF	TGTGCCAGCAGCGTAGGGTCTACTAGCGGGGTAGAGACCCAGTACTTC
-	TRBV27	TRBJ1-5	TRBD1	CASSLLGGHQPQHF	TGTGCCAGCAGTTTATTAGGGGGCCATCAGCCCCAGCATTTT
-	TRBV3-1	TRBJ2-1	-	CASRSVTTTPQETQFF	TGTGCCAGTAGATCAGTGACAACTACCCCACAAGAGACCCAGTTCTTC
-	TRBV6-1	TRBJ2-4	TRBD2	CASSEEALREGIQYF	TGTGCCAGCAGTGAAGAGGCGCTCAGGGAGGGCATTCAGTACTTC
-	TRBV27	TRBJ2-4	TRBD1	CASSKGQVLAKNIQYF	TGTGCCAGCAGTAAGGGACAGGTGTTAGCCAAAAACATTCAGTACTTC
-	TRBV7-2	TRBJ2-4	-	CASSFARVAKNIQYF	TGTGCCAGCAGCTTCGCGAGGGTAGCCAAAAACATTCAGTACTTC
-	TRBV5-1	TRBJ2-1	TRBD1	CASSLDRESSNEQFF	TGCGCCAGCAGCTTAGACAGGGAGTCTAGCAATGAGCAGTTCTTC
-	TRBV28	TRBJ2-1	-	CASSPYKGRDYNEQFF	TGTGCCAGCAGTCCCTACAAGGGCAGGGACTACAATGAGCAGTTCTTC
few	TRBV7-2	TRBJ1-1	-	CASSPMQMNTEAFF	TGTGCCAGCAGCCCTATGCAGATGAACACTGAAGCTTTCTTT
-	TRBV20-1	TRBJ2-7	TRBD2	CSAAPGLYYEQYF	TGCAGTGCGGCCCCGGGACTATACTACGAGCAGTACTTC
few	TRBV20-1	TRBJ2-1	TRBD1	CSARDWAGQGQNEQFF	TGCAGTGCTAGAGATTGGGCGGGACAGGGTCAAAATGAGCAGTTCTTC
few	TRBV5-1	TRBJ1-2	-	CASSPAAVGGYTF	TGCGCCAGCAGCCCTGCTGCGGTTGGCGGCTACACCTTC
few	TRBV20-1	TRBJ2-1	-	CSARDPRNEQFF	TGCAGTGCTAGAGATCCCAGGAATGAGCAGTTCTTC
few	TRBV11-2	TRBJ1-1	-	CASSPIGTRNTEAFF	TGTGCCAGCAGCCCGATCGGGACGCGGAACACTGAAGCTTTCTTT
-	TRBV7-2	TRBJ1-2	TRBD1	CATGQVNYGYTF	TGTGCCACGGGACAGGTGAACTATGGCTACACCTTC
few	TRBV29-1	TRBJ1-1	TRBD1	CSVQKFTGQGSVTEAFF	TGCAGCGTCCAGAAGTTTACGGGACAGGGATCGGTCACTGAAGCTTTCTTT
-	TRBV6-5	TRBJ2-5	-	CASRRGVGETQYF	TGTGCCAGCAGGCGTGGGGTGGGAGAGACCCAGTACTTC
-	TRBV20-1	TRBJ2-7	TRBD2	CSARKAGTSGIRSYEQYF	TGCAGTGCTAGAAAAGCTGGGACTAGCGGTATCCGCTCCTACGAGCAGTACTTC
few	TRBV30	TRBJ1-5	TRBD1	CAWDRGRARRGYSNQPQHF	TGTGCCTGGGACAGGGGGCGGGCAAGAAGGGGATATAGCAATCAGCCCCAGCATTTT
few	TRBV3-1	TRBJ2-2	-	CASSQDWGSGELFF	TGTGCCAGCAGCCAAGATTGGGGGAGCGGGGAGCTGTTTTTT
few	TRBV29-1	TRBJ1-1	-	CSVALTMNTEAFF	TGCAGCGTTGCCCTCACTATGAACACTGAAGCTTTCTTT
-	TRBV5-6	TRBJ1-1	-	CASSLFIGGGTEAFF	TGTGCCAGCAGCTTGTTTATAGGGGGTGGCACTGAAGCTTTCTTT
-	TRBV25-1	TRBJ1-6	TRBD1	CASSDPTGEAFSYNSPLHF	TGTGCCAGCAGTGATCCCACAGGGGAAGCATTCTCCTATAATTCACCCCTCCACTTT